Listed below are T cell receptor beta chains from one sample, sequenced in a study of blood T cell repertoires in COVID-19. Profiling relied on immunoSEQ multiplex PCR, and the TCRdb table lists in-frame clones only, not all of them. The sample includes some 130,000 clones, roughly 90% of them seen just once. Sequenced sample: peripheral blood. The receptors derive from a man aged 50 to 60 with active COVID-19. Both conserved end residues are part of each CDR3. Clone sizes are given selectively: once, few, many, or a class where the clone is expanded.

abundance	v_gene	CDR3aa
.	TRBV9	CASTGGRTGELFF
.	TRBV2	CASSLQGGSVTEAFF
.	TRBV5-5	CASRQRQGKAFF
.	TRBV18	CASSLNRLAPTYNEQFF
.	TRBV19	CASRSGGSGTGELFF
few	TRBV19	CASRAIIRGRGNQPQHF
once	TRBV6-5	CASSLRGYGYTF
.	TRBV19	CASSRGLAEAVYEQYF
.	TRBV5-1	CASSLGLAGADEQFF
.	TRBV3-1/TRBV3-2	CASSSSDRVYGYTF
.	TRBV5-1	CASSFAGTGGQLGDTQYF
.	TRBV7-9	CASSPARGNEKLFF
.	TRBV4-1	CASSQVRREGNTIYF
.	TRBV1	CTSSQDLGTSGAYNEQFF
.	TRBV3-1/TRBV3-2	CASSQAGTRYNEQFF
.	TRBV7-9	CASRPQGEETQYF
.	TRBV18	CASSPRTGQGKYSPLHF
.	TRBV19	CASTDGSGKGETQYF
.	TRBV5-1	CASSLGTIYEQYF